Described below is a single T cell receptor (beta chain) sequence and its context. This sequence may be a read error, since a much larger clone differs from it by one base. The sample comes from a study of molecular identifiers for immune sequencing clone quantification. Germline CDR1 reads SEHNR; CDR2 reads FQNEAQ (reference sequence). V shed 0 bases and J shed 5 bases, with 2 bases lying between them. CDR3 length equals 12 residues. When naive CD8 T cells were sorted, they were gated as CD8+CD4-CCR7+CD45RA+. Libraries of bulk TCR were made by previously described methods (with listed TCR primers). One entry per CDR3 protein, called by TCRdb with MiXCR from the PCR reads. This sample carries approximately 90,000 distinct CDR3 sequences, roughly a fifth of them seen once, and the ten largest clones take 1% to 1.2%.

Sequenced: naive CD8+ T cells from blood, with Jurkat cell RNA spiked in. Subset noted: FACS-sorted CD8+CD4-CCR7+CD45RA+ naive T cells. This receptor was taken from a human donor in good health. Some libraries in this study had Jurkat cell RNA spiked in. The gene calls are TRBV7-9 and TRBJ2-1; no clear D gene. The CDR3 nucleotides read TGTGCCAGCAGCTTAGCGCACAATGAGCAGTTCTTC. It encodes CASSLAHNEQFF.